These 20 T cell receptor beta chains came from one sample sequenced in a study of T-cell memory formation after mild COVID-19. MiXCR, applied by TCRdb to the 5' RACE reads, yields one record per CDR3 protein. The table has 350,000 to 500,000 distinct CDR3 sequences, more than 20% seen once. The sequenced sample consisted of PBMCs or a T cell subset sorted from them (not recorded which). These receptors all come from an adult woman who had mild COVID-19 (a few samples of this study predate the infection). Cell type and time point are not known.

This clonotype was seen more than once but under ten times. V usage is TRBV14 and J usage is TRBJ2-5; D perhaps matches TRBD1 (5 bases). V was pared by 1 base and J by 4 bases, with 25 bases between. Germline CDR1 is SGHDN and CDR2 is FVKESK. The CDR3 spans 19 residues. The DNA of the CDR3 is TGTGCCAGCAGCCAAGTCGGTAGGGGCCTTCGGACCGGTCGAGAGACCCAGTACTTC. Translation: CASSQVGRGLRTGRETQYF.

The rearrangement uses TRBV5-1 and TRBJ2-4, with a tentative D call TRBD1 (5 bases). The CDR3 contains 13 residues. The V end lost 0 bases, the J end lost 11 bases, and 12 bases lay between the germline ends. Germline-derived CDR1 and CDR2 are SGHRS and YFSETQ. The CDR3 sequence: CASSLAGLSVQYF. CDR3 nucleotides: TGCGCCAGCAGCTTGGCAGGGCTAAGTGTTCAGTACTTC.

V gene TRBV5-5 combines with J gene TRBJ2-7; 7 bases align to TRBD2. This CDR3 comprises 14 residues. The V segment lost 0 bases and the J segment 5 bases; nucleotides outside the gene matches: 5. CDR1 is SGHKS and CDR2 is YYEKEE in the germline V gene (reference sequence). The CDR3 sequence: CASSLGEGWDEQYF. The CDR3 region has the DNA TGTGCCAGCAGCTTGGGGGAGGGTTGGGACGAGCAGTACTTC.

This CDR3 is CASRAGTSGNNEQFF. As DNA, the CDR3 is TGTGCCAGCAGGGCCGGGACTAGCGGGAATAATGAGCAGTTCTTC. The chain is built from TRBV2 and TRBJ2-1; 13 nucleotides agree with TRBD2. Germline CDR1 and CDR2: SNHLY and FYNNEI. The CDR3 has 15 residues. V lost 6 bases, J lost 7 bases, and 6 bases stayed unmatched.

This clonotype has only a few counts. This chain links TRBV7-2 with TRBJ1-1; 11 positions agree with TRBD1. After removal of 4 bases from V and 6 bases from J, the junction contained 7 bases not matched to a gene. CDR3 length equals 15 residues. Germline CDR1 and CDR2: SGHTA and FQGNSA. The CDR3 spells CASSSRRGQGAEAFF. The CDR3 DNA sequence: TGTGCCAGCAGCTCTAGAAGGGGACAGGGGGCTGAAGCTTTCTTT.

This clonotype was counted only a few times. The chain is built from TRBV5-6 and TRBJ1-5, with D perhaps TRBD1 (6 bases). Germline V CDR1 and CDR2: SGHDT, YYEEEE. The V and J ends lost 3 bases and 1 base respectively, with 14 bases between them. This CDR3 has 16 residues. The CDR3: CASSWGGAGSNQPQHF. For the CDR3, the DNA is TGTGCCAGCAGCTGGGGGGGGGCTGGGAGCAATCAGCCCCAGCATTTT.

Here the CDR3 DNA reads TGTGCCAGCAGCCCTAGTCTGGGCTCCTACGAGCAGTACTTC. This translates into CASSPSLGSYEQYF. The chain carries TRBV28 and TRBJ2-7; D unclear. Trimming pared 6 bases from V and 0 bases from J, leaving 12 bases between. Germline CDR1 MDHEN, CDR2 SYDVKM. CDR3 size: 14 residues.

This clonotype was seen a handful of times. V gene TRBV12-5 combines with J gene TRBJ2-1; tentatively, D is TRBD2 (5 bases). The germline V and J ends were trimmed by 4 bases and 11 bases, with 24 bases remaining between them. The CDR3 extends over 16 amino acids. In germline, CDR1 is LGHNT, CDR2 FRNRAP. CDR3 in DNA: TGTGCTAGTGGTTCCCTTTTTGCGGAGGCCCCAAAGAAGCAGTTCTTC. This encodes CASGSLFAEAPKKQFF.

The genes are TRBV14 and TRBJ1-6; D perhaps matches TRBD1 (6 bases). The CDR3 is made up of 15 amino acids. With 4 bases removed from V and 10 bases from J, the gap between germline ends came to 17 bases. The germline CDR1 and CDR2 sequences are SGHDN and FVKESK. CDR3: CASSRRDTLISPLHF. CDR3 bases: TGTGCCAGCAGCCGCCGGGACACCTTGATCTCACCCCTCCACTTT.

The chain couples TRBV20-1 to TRBJ2-1, with TRBD2 matching 9 bases. Germline CDR1 and CDR2: DFQATT and SNEGSKA (reference sequence). The J segment lost 3 bases and the V segment lost 0 bases, leaving 6 bases of the junction unmatched. This CDR3 has 16 amino acids. CDR3 in DNA: TGCAGTGCTAGAGATCTAGCGGGGTTTCTCTACAATGAGCAGTTCTTC. This codes for CSARDLAGFLYNEQFF.

This clonotype was seen only a few times. The rearrangement uses TRBV7-6 and TRBJ2-1, with TRBD2 matching over 10 bases. The CDR3 sequence is 13 residues long. Per germline, CDR1 SGHVS and CDR2 FNYEAQ. The ends lost 6 bases at V and 14 bases at J; junction bases unmatched: 10. The chain's CDR3 is CASRASGGAGEFF. Written as DNA, the CDR3 is TGTGCCAGCAGGGCCAGCGGGGGGGCCGGTGAGTTCTTC.

This clonotype was observed a handful of times. The chain recombines TRBV24-1 with TRBJ2-5, with TRBD1 identical over 7 bases. V dropped 5 bases and J dropped 5; count of bases not matched to a gene: 4. The CDR3 spans 13 residues. Germline V CDR1 and CDR2: KGHDR, SFDVKD. This chain's CDR3 is CATSGQGWETQYF. The DNA for the CDR3 is TGTGCCACCAGTGGACAGGGATGGGAGACCCAGTACTTC.

The chain links TRBV7-6 to TRBJ1-3; D possibly corresponds to TRBD1 (6 bases). This CDR3 region has 15 residues. The V gene lost 6 bases and the J gene lost 0 bases, with 12 bases spanning the gap. From germline, CDR1 is SGHVS and CDR2 FNYEAQ. This CDR3 is CASRSTGISGNTIYF. DNA for the CDR3: TGTGCCAGCAGATCTACAGGGATCTCTGGAAACACCATATATTTT.

This clonotype was detected only a few times. The gene calls are TRBV6-2 or TRBV6-3 and TRBJ2-7, with 11 bases lining up with TRBD2. After removal of 7 bases from V and 1 base from J, the junction contained 6 bases not matched to a gene. Per germline, CDR1 MNHEY and CDR2 SVGEGT. This CDR3 is built from 15 residues. The CDR3 coding sequence is TGTGCCAGCACGTCCTGGACTAGCGGGTCCTACGAGCAGTACTTC. Translation: CASTSWTSGSYEQYF.

This clonotype has a handful of counts. The chain is built from TRBV5-1 and TRBJ1-2; D ambiguous. The CDR3 length is 14 residues. Germline V lookup: CDR1 SGHRS, CDR2 YFSETQ. Trimming took off 2 bases at V and 4 bases at J, with 12 bases between the two ends. In DNA, the CDR3 is TGCGCCAGCAGCTTTCGGGAGCGGGGCTATGGCTACACCTTC. It specifies CASSFRERGYGYTF.

This chain links TRBV7-2 with TRBJ2-7, with 9 positions matching TRBD1. J lost 0 bases, V lost 5 bases, and 8 bases had no gene match. The germline CDR1 and CDR2 sequences are SGHTA and FQGNSA. This CDR3 contains 16 residues. DNA of the CDR3: TGTGCCAGCAGCCGAGATGGGACAGGGATCTCCTACGAGCAGTACTTC. Protein: CASSRDGTGISYEQYF. The full variable domain, its missing parts supplied by reference TRBV7-2 and TRBJ2-7, is GAGVSQSPSNKVTEKGKDVELRCDPISGHTALYWYRQSLGQGLEFLIYFQGNSAPDKSGLPSDRFSAERTGGSVSTLTIQRTQQEDSAVYLCASSRDGTGISYEQYFGPGTRLTVT.

This clonotype was counted many times. V gene TRBV12-3 or TRBV12-4 combines with J gene TRBJ1-2; weak D call: TRBD1 (5 bases). This CDR3 is 13 amino acids long. V shed 3 bases and J shed 4 bases, with 9 bases lying between them. This CDR3 is CASSLQGSYGYTF. The DNA of the CDR3 is TGTGCCAGCAGTTTGCAGGGTTCCTATGGCTACACCTTC.

This clonotype has just a few counts. J is TRBJ2-4 and V is TRBV7-9; 7 nucleotides line up with TRBD1. The CDR3 spans 12 residues. Germline V CDR1 and CDR2: SEHNR, FQNEAQ (reference sequence). V lost 6 bases and J lost 8; bases outside the gene matches: 4. CDR3 bases: TGTGCCAGCAGGGCAGACAGGGACATTCAGTACTTC. It yields the protein CASRADRDIQYF.

The chain couples TRBV12-3 or TRBV12-4 to TRBJ1-5; 12 bases fit TRBD1. The CDR3 consists of 16 residues. The V and J ends lost 5 bases and 6 bases, in that order; junction bases with no gene match: 8. CDR3 loop: CASSPPGQGASQPQHF. CDR3 coding DNA: TGTGCCAGCAGTCCGCCGGGACAGGGGGCAAGTCAGCCCCAGCATTTT.

There are many counts of this clonotype. This sequence joins TRBV7-6 and TRBJ2-1; 7 positions match TRBD2. J gave up 3 bases and V 3 bases, and 11 bases lay outside the gene matches. There are 17 residues in the CDR3. Germline CDR1 reads SGHVS; CDR2 reads FNYEAQ. CDR3 nucleotide sequence: TGTGCCAGCAGCTTTAGAGGCGGGGGAGATCTCTACAATGAGCAGTTCTTC. This gives the protein CASSFRGGGDLYNEQFF. Drawing the rest from reference TRBV7-6 and TRBJ2-1, the complete variable domain is GAGVSQSPRYKVTKRGQDVALRCDPISGHVSLYWYRQALGQGPEFLTYFNYEAQQDKSGLPNDRFSAERPEGSISTLTIQRTEQRDSAMYRCASSFRGGGDLYNEQFFGPGTRLTVL.